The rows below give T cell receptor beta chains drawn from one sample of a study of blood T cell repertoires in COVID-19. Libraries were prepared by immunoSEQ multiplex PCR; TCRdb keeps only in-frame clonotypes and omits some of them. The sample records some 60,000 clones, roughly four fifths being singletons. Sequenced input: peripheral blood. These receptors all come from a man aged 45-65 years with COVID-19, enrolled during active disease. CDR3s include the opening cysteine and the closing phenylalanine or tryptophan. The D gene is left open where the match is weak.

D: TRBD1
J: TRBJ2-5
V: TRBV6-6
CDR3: CASSPRTGVETQYF

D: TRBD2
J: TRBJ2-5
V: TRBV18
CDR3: CASSPRREGETQYF

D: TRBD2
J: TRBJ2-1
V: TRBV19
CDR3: CASTGTSGSNEQFF

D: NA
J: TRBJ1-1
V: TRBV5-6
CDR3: CASSWAGRANTEAFF

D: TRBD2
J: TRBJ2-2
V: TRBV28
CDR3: CASVAGRSGELFF

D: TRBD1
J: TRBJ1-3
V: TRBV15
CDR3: CATSSPNPDRGLAGNTIYF

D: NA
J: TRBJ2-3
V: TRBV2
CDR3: CASRGQSDTQYF

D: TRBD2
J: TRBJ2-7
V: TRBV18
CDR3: CASSPITGGLQSSYEQYF

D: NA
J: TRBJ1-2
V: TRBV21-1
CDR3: CASTQGFGYTF

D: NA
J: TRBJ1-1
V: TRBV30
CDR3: CAWFSGMFGAFF

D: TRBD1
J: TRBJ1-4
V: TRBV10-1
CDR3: CAGTGGFGEKLFF

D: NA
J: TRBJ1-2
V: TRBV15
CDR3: CATSNGRGNYGYTF

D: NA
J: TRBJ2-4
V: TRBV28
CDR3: CASSFSPSQNIQYF

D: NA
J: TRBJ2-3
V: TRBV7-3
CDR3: CASSLNGRTDTQYF

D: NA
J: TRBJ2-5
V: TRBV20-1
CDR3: CSEDRQETQYF

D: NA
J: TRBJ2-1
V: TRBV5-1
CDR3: CASSTNGAPGDEQFF

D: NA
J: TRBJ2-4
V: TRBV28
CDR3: CASISGPKNIQYF

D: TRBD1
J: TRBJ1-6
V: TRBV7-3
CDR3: CASSLFGPGQGYNSPLHF

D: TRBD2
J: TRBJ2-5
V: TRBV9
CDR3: CASAGGTSVQETQYF

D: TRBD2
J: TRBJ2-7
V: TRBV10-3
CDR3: CAISLGRETSEQYF

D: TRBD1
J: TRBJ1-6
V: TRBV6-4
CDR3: CASSDSTGNNSPLHF

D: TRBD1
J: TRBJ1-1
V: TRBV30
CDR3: CAWDRDRGPIF

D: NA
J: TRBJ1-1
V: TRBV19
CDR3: CASSIDEGLNTEAFF

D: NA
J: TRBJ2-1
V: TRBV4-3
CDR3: CASSQERGGNNEQFF